This T cell receptor beta chain was sequenced in a study of response to subunit inactivated influenza vaccine. Overall study findings and caveats: Authors suggested seasonal influenza vaccinations each recruit few new T cells.

TCRdb reprocessed the RT-PCR reads via MiXCR and lists one record per CDR3 protein. The sample has 550,000 to 800,000 distinct CDR3 sequences; approximately 14% are singletons. As regards this clonotype: Antigen unknown.

Germline CDR1 is SGHTA and CDR2 is FQGNSA. The V and J ends lost 5 bases and 0 bases, in that order; junction bases with no gene match: 4. This CDR3 has 14 residues. The chain recombines TRBV7-2 with TRBJ2-7; 7 bases fit TRBD2. The clonotype comes from a man between 45 and 60 years old who received an inactivated influenza vaccine. The sample was PBMCs from blood, taken about 13 days after vaccination. The CDR3 region is CASSTQRGSYEQYF. The CDR3 nucleotides read TGTGCCAGCAGCACCCAGCGGGGCTCCTACGAGCAGTACTTC.